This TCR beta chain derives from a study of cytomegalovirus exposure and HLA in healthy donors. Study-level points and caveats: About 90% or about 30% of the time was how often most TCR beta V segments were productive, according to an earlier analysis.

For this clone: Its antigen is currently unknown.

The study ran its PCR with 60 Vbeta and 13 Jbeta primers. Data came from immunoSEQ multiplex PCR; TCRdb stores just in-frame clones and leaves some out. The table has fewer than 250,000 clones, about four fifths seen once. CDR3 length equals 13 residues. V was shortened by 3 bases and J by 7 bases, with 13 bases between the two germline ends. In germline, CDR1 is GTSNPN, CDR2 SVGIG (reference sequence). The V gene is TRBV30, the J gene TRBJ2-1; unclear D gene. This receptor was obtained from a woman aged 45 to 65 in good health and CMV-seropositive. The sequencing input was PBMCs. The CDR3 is CAWSRNRVNEQFF. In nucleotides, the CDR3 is TGTGCCTGGAGCAGGAATCGAGTGAATGAGCAGTTCTTC.